This T cell receptor beta chain was obtained from a study of PD-L1 blockade in urothelial cancer (dated by TCRdb to the late 2010s). Some background on the complete study: Every patient began therapy in 2014 and was given atezolizumab 1,200 mg intravenously every 3 weeks. About 90% of the roughly 30 patients were males with bladder-origin urothelial cancer, and 18 of 29 reported a prior smoking history. An ECOG performance status of 0 or 1 was recorded for the patients, and 0 to 3 prior chemotherapy regimens had been received by the patients. Blood samples were analyzed at 3 weeks after treatment start (second dose) and at 6 weeks after treatment start. Blood samples yielded a median of roughly 140,000 T cells and around 83,000 unique TCRs, with median clonality around 0.083. The study was an exploratory multi-omic analysis of somatic, immune and clinical correlates of response to PD-L1 blockade with atezolizumab in urothelial cancer. Pretreatment tumor samples, along with matched peripheral blood collected serially before and after atezolizumab treatment, underwent TCR sequencing. Durable clinical benefit meant progression-free survival longer than 6 months, and TCR features were also tested against progression-free and overall survival. Whole exome sequencing and RNA sequencing of pretreatment tumors were performed alongside TCR sequencing in the same patients. Durable clinical benefit was achieved by nine patients and was not achieved by 20 patients. Some 30 patients had pretreatment blood TCR-seq, roughly 24 had at least one posttreatment blood collection, and roughly 24 had tumor TCR-seq. The paper as a whole reports these results and caveats: Small sample size (n ≈ 29) and many exploratory analyses mean the results are intended to be hypothesis-generating. A pretreatment peripheral blood TCR clonality below the median was linked to improved progression-free and overall survival. Greater expansion of tumor-associated TCR clones in peripheral blood 3 weeks after the start of treatment was observed in patients with durable benefit (n ≈ 24, p = 0.022).

Of note for this clone: The antigen it binds to is not known. No per-base quality is available; no much larger clone lies one base away.

CDR1 and CDR2, looked up from the germline V gene, are SGHAT and FQNNGV. A distance of 2 bases separates the germline ends of V and J, which lose 2 bases and 4 bases respectively. The CDR3 starts with the cysteine, ends with the phenylalanine, and has 11 residues. Of all the DNA, just the CDR3 is kept, 33 bases in frame from base 1. The time point label here, explained by the study, means: pretreatment peripheral blood. The cohort included roughly 29 patients with locally advanced or metastatic urothelial carcinoma who were treated at Memorial Sloan Kettering on a trial protocol. Peripheral blood mononuclear cells were collected from each patient pretreatment and during treatment, giving between 1 and 8 total time points per patient. The Qiagen DNeasy Blood extraction kit was used to purify genomic DNA from total PBMCs and tumor samples. PBMCs were collected pretreatment and during treatment, and were isolated and stored as previously described.

To estimate absolute template abundance from read counts, synthetic TCR analog templates were spiked into each PCR. Using the immunoSEQ assay, TCRbeta CDR3 regions were amplified from genomic DNA with bias-controlled V and J gene primers. Sequencing of rearranged TCRbeta segments was performed at approximately 20X coverage. In the authors' own workflow: Sequencing errors were corrected by clustering, and CDR3s were annotated against IMGT so that V, D and J genes could be assigned. Only productive TCRbeta rearrangements were used in downstream analyses, excluding out-of-frame or stop-codon sequences. Clonality was computed as one minus Shannon entropy normalized by the log of the number of unique productive sequences. Fisher's exact test with Benjamini-Hochberg correction, at a threshold of adjusted p below 0.01, was used to find clones that differed between time points or between blood and tumor. TCRdb mirrors the immuneACCESS table, restricted to in-frame sequences. Some clones are absent from its copies; in checked studies, under half trace to an unresolved V gene, and the reason for the others is unknown. D and trimming were read from the DNA, whereas the V and J calls and clone size are those reported in that table. This sample comprises 72,000 or so clones, around 85% of them detected only once. The top ten clonotypes cover under 15% of the sample.

The sequence came from a man aged 60 to 75 with urothelial cancer. Here the chain combines TRBV11-2 and TRBJ1-1; no D gene is confidently identified. The source was PBMCs, collected around atezolizumab (anti-PD-L1) treatment. The sequence in DNA is TGTGCCAGCAGCTTACGCACTGAAGCTTTCTTT. Translated, this gives CASSLRTEAFF.